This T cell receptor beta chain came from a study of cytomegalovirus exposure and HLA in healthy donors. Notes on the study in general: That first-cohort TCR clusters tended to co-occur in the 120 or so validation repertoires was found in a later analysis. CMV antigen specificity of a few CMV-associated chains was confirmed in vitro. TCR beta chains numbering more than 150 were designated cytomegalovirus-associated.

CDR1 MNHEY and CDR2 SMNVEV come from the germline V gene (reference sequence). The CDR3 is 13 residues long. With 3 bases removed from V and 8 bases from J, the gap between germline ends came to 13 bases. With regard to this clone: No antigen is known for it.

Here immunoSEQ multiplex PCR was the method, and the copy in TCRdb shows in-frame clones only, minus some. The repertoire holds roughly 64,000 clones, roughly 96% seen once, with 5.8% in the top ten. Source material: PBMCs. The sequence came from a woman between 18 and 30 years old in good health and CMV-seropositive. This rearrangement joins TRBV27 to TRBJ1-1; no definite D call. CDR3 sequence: CASSFGVPGEAFF. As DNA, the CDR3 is TGTGCCAGCAGTTTCGGGGTCCCGGGAGAAGCTTTCTTT.